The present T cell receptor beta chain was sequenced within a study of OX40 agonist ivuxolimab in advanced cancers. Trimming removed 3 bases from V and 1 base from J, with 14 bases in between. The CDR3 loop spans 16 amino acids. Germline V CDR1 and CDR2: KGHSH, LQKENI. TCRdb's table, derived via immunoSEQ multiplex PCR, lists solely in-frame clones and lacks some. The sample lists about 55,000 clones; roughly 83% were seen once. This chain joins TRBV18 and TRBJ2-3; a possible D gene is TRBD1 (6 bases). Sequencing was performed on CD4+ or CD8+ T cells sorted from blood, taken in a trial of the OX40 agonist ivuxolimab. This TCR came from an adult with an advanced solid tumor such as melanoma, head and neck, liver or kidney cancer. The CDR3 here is CASSPALGQRTDTQYF. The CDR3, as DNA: TGTGCCAGCTCACCCGCCTTGGGACAACGCACAGATACGCAGTATTTT.